This T cell receptor beta chain comes out of a study of blood T cell repertoires in COVID-19. Across the whole study: T cells, B-cell-depleted T cells, or PBMCs provided the cDNA or gDNA that served as material.

Germline V lookup: CDR1 MNHEY, CDR2 SMNVEV (reference sequence). The CDR3 totals 14 residues. The junction had 7 bases not matched to a gene; V was cut back by 6 bases and J by 10 bases. Clones were read by immunoSEQ multiplex PCR, and TCRdb kept only the in-frame ones, dropping some. This table holds approximately 97,000 clones, 90% found once. This TCR derives from a man in his sixties with acute or convalescent COVID-19. The sample consisted of peripheral blood. This chain uses TRBV27 with TRBJ1-6; the match to TRBD1 covers 9 bases. The CDR3 sequence: CASSPDRGYSPLHF. The CDR3, as DNA: TGTGCCAGCAGCCCCGACAGGGGGTACTCACCCCTCCACTTT.